Detailed here is one T cell receptor (beta chain). The data belong to a study of blood T cell repertoires in COVID-19. Study-wide context: Both acute and convalescent COVID-19 samples were obtained from the United States, Italy and Spain. T cells, B-cell-depleted T cells, or PBMCs supplied cDNA or gDNA.

How the authors handled the data: Amplification from reference gene primers served as the basis for estimated nucleated cell counts. Assay used: immunoSEQ multiplex PCR; TCRdb lists only in-frame clones, some missing. V, J and clone size are taken as reported in that table, and D and trimming were inferred from the DNA itself. The table lists tens of thousands of clones, around 78% of them singletons. CDR1 is SGHRS and CDR2 is YFSETQ in the germline V gene. V was cut by 6 bases and J by 6 bases, with 21 bases left in between. The CDR3 has 16 amino acids. Material for sequencing was peripheral blood. This rearrangement joins TRBV5-1 to TRBJ1-4, with a tentative D call TRBD1 (6 bases). The receptor was derived from a human donor in a cohort sampled during active COVID-19. CDR3 coding DNA: TGCGCCAGCACTAAACAGGGTTGGGGTGAAGATGAAAAACTGTTTTTT. This encodes CASTKQGWGEDEKLFF.